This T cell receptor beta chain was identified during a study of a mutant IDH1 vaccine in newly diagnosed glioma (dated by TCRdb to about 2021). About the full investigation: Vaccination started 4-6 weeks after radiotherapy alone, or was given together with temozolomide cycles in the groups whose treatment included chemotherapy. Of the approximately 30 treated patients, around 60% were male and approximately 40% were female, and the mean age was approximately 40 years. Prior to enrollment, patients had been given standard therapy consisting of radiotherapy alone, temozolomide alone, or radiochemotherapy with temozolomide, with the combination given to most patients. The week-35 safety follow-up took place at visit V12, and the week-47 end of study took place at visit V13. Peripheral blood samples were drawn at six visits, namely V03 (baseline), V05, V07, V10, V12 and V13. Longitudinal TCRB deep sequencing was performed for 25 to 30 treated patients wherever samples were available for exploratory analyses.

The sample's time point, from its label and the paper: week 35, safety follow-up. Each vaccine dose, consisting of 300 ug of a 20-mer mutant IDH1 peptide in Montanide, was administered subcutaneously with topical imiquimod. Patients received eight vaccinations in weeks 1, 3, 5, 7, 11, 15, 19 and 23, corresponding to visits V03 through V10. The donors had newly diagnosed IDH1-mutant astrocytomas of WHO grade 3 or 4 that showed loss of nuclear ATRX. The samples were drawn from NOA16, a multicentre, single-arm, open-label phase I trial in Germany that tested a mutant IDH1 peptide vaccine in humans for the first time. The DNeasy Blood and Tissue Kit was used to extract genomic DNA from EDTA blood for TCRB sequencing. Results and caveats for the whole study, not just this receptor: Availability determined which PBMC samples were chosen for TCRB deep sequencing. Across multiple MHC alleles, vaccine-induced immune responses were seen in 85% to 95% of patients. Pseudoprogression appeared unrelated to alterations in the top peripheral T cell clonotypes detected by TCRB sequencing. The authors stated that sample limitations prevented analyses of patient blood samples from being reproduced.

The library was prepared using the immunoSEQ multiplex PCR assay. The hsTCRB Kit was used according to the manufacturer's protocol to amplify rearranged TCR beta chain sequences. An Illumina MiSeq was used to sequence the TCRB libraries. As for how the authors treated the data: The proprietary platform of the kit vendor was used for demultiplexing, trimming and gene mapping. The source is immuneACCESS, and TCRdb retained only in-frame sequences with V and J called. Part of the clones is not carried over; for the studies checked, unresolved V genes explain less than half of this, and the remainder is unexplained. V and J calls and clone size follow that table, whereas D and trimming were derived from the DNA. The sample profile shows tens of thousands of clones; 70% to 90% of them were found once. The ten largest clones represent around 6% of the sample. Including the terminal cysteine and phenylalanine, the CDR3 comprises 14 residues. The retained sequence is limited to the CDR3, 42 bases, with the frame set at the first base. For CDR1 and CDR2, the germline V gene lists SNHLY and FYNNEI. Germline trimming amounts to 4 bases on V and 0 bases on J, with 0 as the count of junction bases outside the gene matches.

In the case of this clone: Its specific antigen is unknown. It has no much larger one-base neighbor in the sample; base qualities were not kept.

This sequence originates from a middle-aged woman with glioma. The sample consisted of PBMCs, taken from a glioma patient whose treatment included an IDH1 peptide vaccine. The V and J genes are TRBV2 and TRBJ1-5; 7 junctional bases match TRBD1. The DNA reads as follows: TGTGCCAGCAGTGGACAGGGTAGCAATCAGCCCCAGCATTTT. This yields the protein CASSGQGSNQPQHF.